This TCR beta chain was identified in a study of shared clonotypes between healthy human individuals. This clone has a handful of counts. This CDR3 is built from 14 residues. CDR1 and CDR2 from the germline V gene are SNHLY and FYNNEI. Trimming left V 4 bases short and J 1 base short, with 10 bases between. The assay ran at deep level. Produced via immunoSEQ multiplex PCR; TCRdb's table is partial and in-frame only. Among hundreds of thousands of clones listed, around 75% were seen once. V is TRBV2 and J is TRBJ1-2; D is ambiguous. Input material: PBMCs. The receptor was isolated from a woman aged 40 to 50 in good health. Some clones in this sample may be carry-over from other donors' samples. CDR3 sequence reads: CASSVRHDNYGYTF. The CDR3 DNA sequence: TGTGCCAGCAGTGTGCGGCACGATAACTATGGCTACACCTTC.